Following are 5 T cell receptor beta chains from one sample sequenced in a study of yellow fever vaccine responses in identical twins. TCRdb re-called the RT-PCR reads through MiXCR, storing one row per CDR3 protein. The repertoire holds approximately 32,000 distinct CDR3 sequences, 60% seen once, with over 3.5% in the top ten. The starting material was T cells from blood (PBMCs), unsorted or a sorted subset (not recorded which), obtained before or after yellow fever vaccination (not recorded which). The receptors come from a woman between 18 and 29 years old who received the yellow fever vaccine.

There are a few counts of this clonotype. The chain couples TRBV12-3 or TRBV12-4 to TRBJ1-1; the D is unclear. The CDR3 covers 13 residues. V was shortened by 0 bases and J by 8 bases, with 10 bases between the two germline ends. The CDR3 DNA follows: TGTGCCAGCAGTTTAGCGCTTCAGTCAGAAGCTTTCTTT. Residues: CASSLALQSEAFF.

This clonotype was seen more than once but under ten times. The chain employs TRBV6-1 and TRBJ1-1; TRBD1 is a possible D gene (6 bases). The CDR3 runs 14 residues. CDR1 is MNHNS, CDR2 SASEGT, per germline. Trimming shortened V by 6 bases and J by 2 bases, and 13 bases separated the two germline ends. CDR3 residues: CASSRVGGNTEAFF. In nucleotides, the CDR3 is TGTGCCAGCAGCCGCGTGGGGGGCAACACTGAAGCTTTCTTT.

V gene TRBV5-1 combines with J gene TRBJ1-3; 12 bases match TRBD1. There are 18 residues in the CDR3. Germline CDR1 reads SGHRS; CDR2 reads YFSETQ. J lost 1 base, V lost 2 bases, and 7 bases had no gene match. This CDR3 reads CASSLKPGQGASGNTIYF. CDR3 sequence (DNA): TGCGCCAGCAGCTTAAAACCGGGACAGGGGGCTTCTGGAAACACCATATATTTT.

As DNA, the CDR3 is TGTGCCAGCAGCTTACGAGGGAGCGGATCCCCCTACGAGCAGTACTTC. Amino acid sequence: CASSLRGSGSPYEQYF. The genes are TRBV11-2 and TRBJ2-7; D is perhaps TRBD2 (5 bases). There are 16 residues in the CDR3. Germline CDR1 and CDR2: SGHAT and FQNNGV. V lost 2 bases and J lost 2, with 16 bases in between. The whole variable domain, filled in from reference TRBV11-2 and TRBJ2-7, reads EAGVAQSPRYKIIEKRQSVAFWCNPISGHATLYWYQQILGQGPKLLIQFQNNGVVDDSQLPKDRFSAERLKGVDSTLKIQPAKLEDSAVYLCASSLRGSGSPYEQYFGPGTRLTVT.

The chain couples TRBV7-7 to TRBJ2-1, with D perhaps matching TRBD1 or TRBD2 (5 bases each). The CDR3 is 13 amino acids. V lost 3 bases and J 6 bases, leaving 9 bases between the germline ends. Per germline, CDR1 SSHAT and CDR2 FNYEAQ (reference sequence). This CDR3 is CASSLGPTNEQFF. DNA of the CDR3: TGTGCCAGCAGCTTGGGACCGACCAATGAGCAGTTCTTC.